Shown below are 32 T cell receptor beta chains from a single sample sequenced in a study of early T cells in non-severe SARS-CoV-2 infection. TCRdb re-analysed the 5' RACE reads in MiXCR, keeping a single row per CDR3 protein. The sample records roughly 90,000 distinct CDR3 sequences, about 15% being singletons. Sequencing was done on a sample of whole blood. The receptor set was obtained from an adult who was a healthcare worker with PCR-confirmed SARS-CoV-2 infection or an uninfected control (not recorded which).

The chain employs TRBV7-2 and TRBJ1-2, with TRBD1 as a possible D gene (6 bases). Germline CDR1 is SGHTA and CDR2 is FQGNSA. This CDR3 region has 14 residues. The V end lost 2 bases, the J end lost 8 bases, and 15 bases lay between the germline ends. For the CDR3, the DNA is TGTGCCAGCAGCTTAATAGCAGGGGAAGTCGGCTACACCTTC. Amino acid sequence: CASSLIAGEVGYTF.

This clonotype was recorded many times. The V and J genes are TRBV28 and TRBJ2-7; no reliable D call. The length of the CDR3 is 15 residues. Trimming stripped 1 base from V and 2 bases from J, with 12 bases between. Germline CDR1 MDHEN, CDR2 SYDVKM. CDR3 protein: CASSLLSQRPYEQYF. The CDR3 DNA is TGTGCCAGCAGTTTATTATCGCAAAGACCCTACGAGCAGTACTTC.

V usage is TRBV15 and J usage is TRBJ1-1; D call uncertain. V was clipped by 1 base and J by 3 bases, with 9 bases between them. The CDR3 sequence is 14 residues long. Germline assignment: CDR1 LNHNV and CDR2 YYDKDF (reference sequence). The CDR3 nucleotides read TGTGCCACCAGCAGAGGGGGAGTGGACACTGAAGCTTTCTTT. Protein: CATSRGGVDTEAFF. Together with reference TRBV15 and TRBJ1-1, the CDR3 gives the full variable domain: DAMVIQNPRYQVTQFGKPVTLSCSQTLNHNVMYWYQQKSSQAPKLLFHYYDKDFNNEADTPDNFQSRRPNTSFCFLDIRSPGLGDTAMYLCATSRGGVDTEAFFGQGTRLTVV.

This clonotype was detected a few times. This sequence joins TRBV20-1 and TRBJ2-5; 10 nucleotides match TRBD2. V was pared by 2 bases and J by 4 bases, with 4 bases of the junction left unmatched. The CDR3 is made up of 14 amino acids. The germline gives CDR1 DFQATT, CDR2 SNEGSKA (reference sequence). DNA of the CDR3: TGCAGTGCTAGACTAGCGGGGGCGGGAGAGACCCAGTACTTC. Translating it yields CSARLAGAGETQYF.

This rearrangement joins TRBV18 to TRBJ2-7, with D possibly called TRBD1 or TRBD2 (5 bases each). Trimming left V 3 bases short and J 0 bases short, with 12 bases between. This CDR3 spans 15 amino acids. CDR1 is KGHSH, CDR2 LQKENI, per germline. CDR3 residues: CASSPRDGLSYEQYF. The CDR3 DNA sequence: TGTGCCAGCTCACCCCGGGACGGCCTCTCCTACGAGCAGTACTTC. Combining the CDR3 with reference TRBV18 and TRBJ2-7 gives the whole variable domain NAGVMQNPRHLVRRRGQEARLRCSPMKGHSHVYWYRQLPEEGLKFMVYLQKENIIDESGMPKERFSAEFPKEGPSILRIQQVVRGDSAAYFCASSPRDGLSYEQYFGPGTRLTVT.

This clonotype turned up a few times. The gene calls are TRBV28 and TRBJ1-2; TRBD1 aligns across 9 bases. V was pared by 4 bases and J by 6 bases, with 9 bases of the junction left unmatched. Germline assignment: CDR1 MDHEN and CDR2 SYDVKM. The CDR3 totals 15 residues. The CDR3 nucleotides read TGTGCCAGCAGTTCGTTAGGGACAGGGTACAATGGCTACACCTTC. Its protein product is CASSSLGTGYNGYTF.

The chain is built from TRBV10-3 and TRBJ1-1; no definite D call. The germline CDR1 and CDR2 sequences are ENHRY and SYGVKD. This CDR3 region has 14 residues. V was cut by 0 bases and J by 3 bases, with 8 bases left in between. For the CDR3, the DNA is TGTGCCATCAGTGAGTCGGTGGAATACACTGAAGCTTTCTTT. It specifies CAISESVEYTEAFF.

The chain employs TRBV29-1 and TRBJ2-3, with unresolved D. The CDR3 contains 13 residues. Germline V gene lookup returns CDR1 SQVTM and CDR2 ANQGSEA. The V gene lost 3 bases and the J gene lost 4 bases, with 11 bases spanning the gap. CDR3 in amino acids: CSVDLGGSDTQYF. The DNA for the CDR3 is TGCAGCGTTGATCTTGGCGGATCAGATACGCAGTATTTT.

This clonotype was counted a few times. The rearrangement links TRBV19 to TRBJ1-5; weak D call: TRBD1 (6 bases). The germline V gene has CDR1 LNHDA and CDR2 SQIVND (reference sequence). The V end lost 6 bases, the J end lost 1 base, and 13 bases lay between the germline ends. The CDR3 runs 15 residues. In DNA, the CDR3 is TGTGCCAGTAGCACAGGGAGGAGGAGCAATCAGCCCCAGCATTTT. Translated: CASSTGRRSNQPQHF.

A few counts support this clonotype. The CDR3: CASSRQVLNTEAFF. DNA of the CDR3: TGTGCCAGCAGTCGACAGGTTCTGAACACTGAAGCTTTCTTT. The V gene is TRBV6-5, the J gene TRBJ1-1, with D perhaps matching TRBD1 (6 bases). V lost 5 bases to trimming and J lost 0 bases, with 10 bases between them. The CDR3 sequence is 14 residues long. In germline, CDR1 is MNHEY, CDR2 SVGAGI.

In this sample, this clonotype turned up a few times. This chain connects TRBV5-1 to TRBJ1-1; 12 nucleotides agree with TRBD1. Germline V gene data show CDR1 as SGHRS and CDR2 as YFSETQ. V lost 3 bases and J lost 3; bases outside the gene matches: 6. There are 16 residues in the CDR3. CDR3 sequence reads: CASSSGTGGRDTEAFF. The CDR3 coding sequence is TGCGCCAGCAGCTCAGGGACAGGGGGCCGTGACACTGAAGCTTTCTTT.

This clonotype has just a few counts. The V gene is TRBV29-1, the J gene TRBJ1-6; 7 bases are shared with TRBD1. Unmatched junction bases numbered 4, after V lost 4 bases and J lost 7 bases. The CDR3 sequence is 13 residues long. CDR1 is SQVTM, CDR2 ANQGSEA, per germline. In DNA, the CDR3 is TGCAGCGTTGGGGCAGGGGGAAATTCACCCCTCCACTTT. It translates to CSVGAGGNSPLHF.

This clonotype was found many times. The chain links TRBV10-1 to TRBJ2-7; D gene ambiguous. The CDR3 loop spans 13 amino acids. Germline V lookup: CDR1 WNHNN, CDR2 SYGVQD (reference sequence). V gave up 0 bases and J gave up 4 bases, with 7 bases separating them. The CDR3 here is CASSESDEYEQYF. Written as DNA, the CDR3 is TGCGCCAGCAGTGAGTCGGACGAGTACGAGCAGTACTTC.

V gene TRBV11-2 combines with J gene TRBJ1-1; D remains unclear. The CDR3 is 13 residues long. Per germline, CDR1 SGHAT and CDR2 FQNNGV. The V and J ends lost 2 bases and 1 base respectively, with 5 bases between them. The CDR3 loop is CASSLFGNTEAFF. The CDR3 nucleotides read TGTGCCAGCAGCTTATTCGGGAACACTGAAGCTTTCTTT.

The V call is TRBV25-1, the J call TRBJ2-3; D gene ambiguous. V lost 8 bases, J lost 3 bases, and 12 bases lay in between. There are 13 residues in the CDR3. The germline V gene has CDR1 MGHDK and CDR2 SYGVNS. CDR3 nucleotide sequence: TGTGCCAGCGGCCACCTATCAACAGATACGCAGTATTTT. The encoded protein is CASGHLSTDTQYF.

The chain joins TRBV5-5 to TRBJ1-1; 7 positions match TRBD1. CDR3 size: 13 residues. V gave up 2 bases and J gave up 11 bases; unmatched junction bases: 9. The V gene's germline CDR1 is SGHKS and CDR2 YYEKEE (reference sequence). DNA for the CDR3: TGTGCCAGCAGCTTAGCCCCGGGACAGATTGCTTTCTTT. Translating gives CASSLAPGQIAFF.

Points on this clonotype: One junction end does not reproduce the germline sequence, and a read error may be involved. V gene TRBV7-7 combines with J gene TRBJ2-7, with 10 bases identical to TRBD2. Germline assignment: CDR1 SSHAT and CDR2 FNYEAQ (reference sequence). The CDR3 runs to 17 residues. CDR3 sequence (DNA): TGTGCTAGCAGCCCACTAGCGGGGACCCCCCTCGACTACGAGCAGTACTTC. Translation gives CASSPLAGTPLDYEQYF.

This chain connects TRBV14 to TRBJ1-3; perhaps TRBD1 as D (6 bases). The length of the CDR3 is 14 residues. The V end lost 4 bases, the J end lost 4 bases, and 11 bases lay between the germline ends. The germline V gene has CDR1 SGHDN and CDR2 FVKESK. This CDR3 is CASSRGAQGNTIYF. In DNA form, the CDR3 reads TGTGCCAGCAGCCGGGGGGCACAGGGAAACACCATATATTTT.

The chain has TRBV5-1 and TRBJ1-4; weak D call: TRBD1 (5 bases). This CDR3 is built from 14 residues. Per germline, CDR1 SGHRS and CDR2 YFSETQ. Between the trimmed V and J ends, which lost 4 bases and 5 bases, there was a span of 12 bases. The CDR3 reads CASSPRDRNEKLFF. In DNA, the CDR3 is TGCGCCAGCAGCCCCAGGGACCGGAATGAAAAACTGTTTTTT.

This clonotype was observed at least ten times. J is TRBJ2-3 and V is TRBV7-9; no clear D. Germline CDR1 is SEHNR and CDR2 is FQNEAQ (reference sequence). The CDR3 spans 11 residues. V was cut by 5 bases and J by 5 bases, with 5 bases left in between. Written as DNA, the CDR3 is TGTGCCAGCAGCATCCGAGATACGCAGTATTTT. Protein: CASSIRDTQYF.

This clonotype occurred many times. The chain uses TRBV29-1 and TRBJ2-2; TRBD1 matches at 7 bases. The V gene end was trimmed by 7 bases and the J gene end by 0 bases; junction bases not matched to a gene: 11. CDR1 is SQVTM and CDR2 is ANQGSEA in the germline V gene. The length of the CDR3 is 16 residues. The CDR3: CSGGTRDSSNTGELFF. The CDR3 region has the DNA TGCAGCGGAGGGACCCGGGACAGTTCGAACACCGGGGAGCTGTTTTTT.

The chain has TRBV6-2 or TRBV6-3 and TRBJ2-5; TRBD1 matches at 8 bases. V lost 6 bases and J lost 5; bases outside the gene matches: 8. This CDR3 spans 14 amino acids. CDR1 MNHEY and CDR2 SVGEGT come from the germline V gene. CDR3 sequence reads: CASSITRGQETQYF. In DNA, the CDR3 is TGTGCCAGCAGCATCACCAGGGGGCAGGAGACCCAGTACTTC.

This clonotype was observed a handful of times. The chain couples TRBV27 to TRBJ2-3; no definite D call. The CDR3 covers 14 residues. CDR1 and CDR2 from the germline V gene are MNHEY and SMNVEV (reference sequence). V was pared by 4 bases and J by 14 bases, with 22 bases between. For the CDR3, the DNA is TGTGCCAGCAGTTCACCCGTAACAGTCAGAAAGCCGTATTTT. This gives the protein CASSSPVTVRKPYF.

A few counts support this clonotype. The chain has TRBV11-2 and TRBJ2-3; D gene ambiguous. V was pared by 0 bases and J by 2 bases, with 6 bases between. From germline, CDR1 is SGHAT and CDR2 FQNNGV. The CDR3 totals 14 residues. CDR3 sequence (DNA): TGTGCCAGCAGCTTAGATGTTAACACAGATACGCAGTATTTT. This sequence encodes CASSLDVNTDTQYF. The complete variable domain, with remaining parts taken from reference TRBV11-2 and TRBJ2-3, reads EAGVAQSPRYKIIEKRQSVAFWCNPISGHATLYWYQQILGQGPKLLIQFQNNGVVDDSQLPKDRFSAERLKGVDSTLKIQPAKLEDSAVYLCASSLDVNTDTQYFGPGTRLTVL.

Remarks on this clonotype: A junction boundary mismatches the germline segment, possibly from a read error. V and J are TRBV7-7 and TRBJ2-3, with a tentative D call TRBD1 (5 bases). From germline, CDR1 is SSHAT and CDR2 FNYEAQ (reference sequence). This CDR3 is built from 15 residues. The CDR3 loop is CASSEGVRSTDTQYF. The CDR3 DNA is TGTGCTAGCAGCGAAGGGGTCCGGAGCACAGATACGCAGTATTTT.

This clonotype was detected only a few times. This sequence joins TRBV10-1 and TRBJ2-1, with TRBD1 identical over 8 bases. This CDR3 region has 16 residues. The V segment lost 9 bases and the J segment 0 bases; nucleotides outside the gene matches: 10. Germline V lookup: CDR1 WNHNN, CDR2 SYGVQD (reference sequence). CDR3 sequence reads: CASSRRTGGSYNEQFF. The CDR3 nucleotides are TGCGCCAGTTCTAGGAGAACAGGGGGCTCCTACAATGAGCAGTTCTTC.

This clonotype has ten or more counts. J is TRBJ2-5 and V is TRBV24-1, with 12 positions matching TRBD2. The J segment lost 2 bases and the V segment lost 10 bases, leaving 10 bases of the junction unmatched. From germline, CDR1 is KGHDR and CDR2 SFDVKD. The CDR3 totals 16 residues. The CDR3 region has the DNA TGTGCCACGTCCGGACTAGCGGGGAACACTCAAGAGACCCAGTACTTC. It is translated as CATSGLAGNTQETQYF.

The rearrangement links TRBV12-3 or TRBV12-4 to TRBJ2-1; either TRBD1 or TRBD2 may supply D (5 bases each). This CDR3 has 15 amino acids. Trimming removed 1 base at V and 0 bases at J, with 7 bases between. Written as DNA, the CDR3 is TGTGCCAGCAGTTTAGGGGACCGCTCCTACAATGAGCAGTTCTTC. Translation: CASSLGDRSYNEQFF.

The CDR3 is CASSYPPDRGDTEAFF. The CDR3 nucleotides are TGTGCCAGCAGTTACCCGCCCGACAGGGGGGACACTGAAGCTTTCTTT. The J gene is TRBJ1-1, the V gene TRBV6-2 or TRBV6-3, with 9 bases that match TRBD1. The germline V gene has CDR1 MNHEY and CDR2 SVGEGT. V lost 2 bases, J lost 3 bases, and 7 bases stayed unmatched. There are 16 residues in the CDR3.

The V gene is TRBV5-1, the J gene TRBJ2-3, with D possibly being TRBD1 or TRBD2 (6 bases each). V gave up 7 bases and J gave up 3 bases, with 9 bases separating them. CDR3 length: 12 residues. Germline V lookup: CDR1 SGHRS, CDR2 YFSETQ. CDR3 bases: TGCGCCAGCGGGGGGCATACAGATACGCAGTATTTT. As protein: CASGGHTDTQYF.

This clonotype came up a few times. V is TRBV9 and J is TRBJ1-2; D is perhaps TRBD1 (5 bases). The germline gives CDR1 SGDLS, CDR2 YYNGEE. The ends were cut back, 4 bases at V and 7 bases at J, with 14 bases in the middle. The length of the CDR3 is 13 residues. The CDR3 is CASSNRSGLGYTF. The CDR3 nucleotides are TGTGCCAGCAGCAACCGGTCAGGGCTTGGCTACACCTTC. Full variable domain (rest looked up from reference TRBV9 and TRBJ1-2): DSGVTQTPKHLITATGQRVTLRCSPRSGDLSVYWYQQSLDQGLQFLIQYYNGEERAKGNILERFSAQQFPDLHSELNLSSLELGDSALYFCASSNRSGLGYTFGSGTRLTVV.

This chain uses TRBV7-2 with TRBJ1-2; D is possibly TRBD1 (5 bases). Trimming shortened V by 5 bases and J by 8 bases, and 24 bases separated the two germline ends. There are 16 residues in the CDR3. Germline V gives CDR1 SGHTA, CDR2 FQGNSA. This CDR3 is CASSPTFTGTGRGYTF. CDR3 coding DNA: TGTGCCAGCAGCCCAACATTTACCGGGACCGGGAGAGGCTACACCTTC.